This TCR beta chain was obtained from a study of cytomegalovirus exposure and HLA in healthy donors. The PCR had 60 Vbeta and 13 Jbeta primers. TCRdb's table, derived via immunoSEQ multiplex PCR, lists solely in-frame clones and lacks some. Found here are about 250,000 clones, over 90% of them singletons; the top ten hold about 1.7%. The CDR3 totals 16 residues. V lost 4 bases to trimming and J lost 3 bases; unmatched junction nucleotides: 11. Germline CDR1 is MDHEN and CDR2 is SYDVKM. V gene TRBV28 combines with J gene TRBJ2-7, with 8 bases aligning to TRBD2. Input material: PBMCs. The origin of this receptor is a girl aged 2 to 9 in good health and CMV-seronegative. CDR3 bases: TGTGCCAGCAGTTCGTCGCGGGCTAGCGGGCACTACGAGCAGTACTTC. It encodes CASSSSRASGHYEQYF.